One and the same sample provided the 10 T cell receptor beta chains below, sequenced in a study of blood T cell repertoires in COVID-19. Data came from immunoSEQ multiplex PCR; TCRdb stores just in-frame clones and leaves some out. Of more than 200,000 clones in the sample, 84% were seen once. The specimen was peripheral blood. The receptors originated from a woman between 40 and 50 years old who had recovered from COVID-19.

The chain has TRBV6-2 or TRBV6-3 and TRBJ2-2, with 7 nucleotides matching TRBD2. V shed 0 bases, J shed 6 bases, and the junction held 7 bases outside the gene matches. CDR1 MNHEY and CDR2 SVGEGT come from the germline V gene. CDR3 length equals 16 residues. For the CDR3, the DNA is TGTGCCAGCAGTTACTCCCTGACTAGCTTAGCCGGGGAGCTGTTTTTT. Translation: CASSYSLTSLAGELFF.

V gene TRBV19 combines with J gene TRBJ1-1; D possibly corresponds to TRBD1 (6 bases). Per germline, CDR1 LNHDA and CDR2 SQIVND (reference sequence). Trimming stripped 11 bases from V and 2 bases from J, with 15 bases between. The CDR3 is 13 residues long. The CDR3 spells CASVVQGNTEAFF. CDR3 sequence (DNA): TGTGCCTCAGTAGTACAGGGAAACACTGAAGCTTTCTTT.

This clone was detected only once. The chain combines TRBV19 with TRBJ2-2; D is perhaps TRBD1 (5 bases). Trimming removed 7 bases from V and 3 bases from J, with 18 bases in between. Germline V gene data show CDR1 as LNHDA and CDR2 as SQIVND (reference sequence). The length of the CDR3 is 16 residues. CDR3: CASITSIGADTGELFF. The CDR3 nucleotides are TGTGCCAGTATAACGTCGATAGGGGCTGACACCGGGGAGCTGTTTTTT.

The rearrangement links TRBV5-5 to TRBJ1-1; D gene ambiguous. This CDR3 spans 14 amino acids. V gave up 0 bases and J gave up 1 base, with 7 bases separating them. Germline CDR1 reads SGHKS; CDR2 reads YYEKEE (reference sequence). The CDR3 is CASSLDQANTEAFF. The CDR3, as DNA: TGTGCCAGCAGCTTGGATCAGGCGAACACTGAAGCTTTCTTT.

The chain has TRBV6-5 and TRBJ2-7, with D tentatively TRBD2 (6 bases). Per germline, CDR1 MNHEY and CDR2 SVGAGI. V was pared by 7 bases and J by 1 base, with 11 bases between. The CDR3 has 13 residues. The chain's CDR3 is CASNGGSSYEQYF. The CDR3 DNA is TGTGCCAGCAACGGGGGTTCATCCTACGAGCAGTACTTC.

The chain links TRBV10-3 to TRBJ1-2, with D possibly being TRBD1 (6 bases). Germline lookup yields CDR1 ENHRY and CDR2 SYGVKD. The CDR3 consists of 11 residues. The V end was cut by 5 bases, the J end by 8 bases, with 9 bases between. The CDR3 protein is CAISKTGGYTF. In DNA form, the CDR3 reads TGTGCCATCAGTAAAACAGGGGGCTACACCTTC.

This clone was seen once. The chain employs TRBV30 and TRBJ1-1, with 7 bases matching TRBD1. V shed 4 bases, J shed 5 bases, and the junction held 7 bases outside the gene matches. Per germline, CDR1 GTSNPN and CDR2 SVGIG (reference sequence). This CDR3 is 13 amino acids long. The CDR3 coding sequence is TGTGCCTGGAAGACAGGGCTAGCAACTGAAGCTTTCTTT. It encodes CAWKTGLATEAFF.

The chain employs TRBV5-1 and TRBJ2-4, with a tentative D call TRBD2 (6 bases). CDR3 length: 15 residues. Trimming took 4 bases from V and 5 from J, leaving 16 bases between them. The germline CDR1 and CDR2 sequences are SGHRS and YFSETQ. DNA for the CDR3: TGCGCCAGCAGCGACCTGCAGGGACTCCAAAACATTCAGTACTTC. Amino acid sequence: CASSDLQGLQNIQYF.

The chain uses TRBV7-3 and TRBJ2-2, with a weak D call TRBD2 (5 bases). CDR1 SGHTA and CDR2 FQGTGA come from the germline V gene. The CDR3 is 16 amino acids. The V end was cut by 4 bases, the J end by 2 bases, with 14 bases between. The CDR3 is CASSSKEAYNTGELFF. CDR3 nucleotides: TGTGCCAGCAGCTCAAAGGAGGCCTACAACACCGGGGAGCTGTTTTTT.

The chain is built from TRBV28 and TRBJ2-2, with 9 bases aligning to TRBD2. Looked up from germline, CDR1 is MDHEN and CDR2 is SYDVKM. CDR3 length: 15 residues. Unmatched junction bases numbered 7, after V lost 5 bases and J lost 6 bases. The CDR3 DNA sequence: TGTGCCAGCAGTAAAGCGGGGGGTCGGCCCGGGGAGCTGTTTTTT. Residues: CASSKAGGRPGELFF.